This T cell receptor beta chain was found in a study of OX40 agonist ivuxolimab in advanced cancers. About the study: Every patient in dose escalation had hepatocellular carcinoma, melanoma, renal cell or head and neck cancer. Partial responses were observed in three patients, of whom one had hepatocellular carcinoma and two had cutaneous melanoma. Overall study findings and caveats: Within 6 weeks, CD4+ and CD8+ blood T cells expanded clonally at 0.1 to 3.0 mg/kg. Average numbers of expanded clones were greater in CD8+ T cells than in CD4+.

Trimming cost V 2 bases and J 6 bases, with 4 bases left between them. The CDR3 contains 12 residues. Germline V CDR1 and CDR2: MNHEY, SMNVEV (reference sequence). Clones were read by immunoSEQ multiplex PCR, and TCRdb kept only the in-frame ones, dropping some. There are under 65,000 clones in the sample; approximately 89% occur only once, and 8.7% lies in the top ten. Details on this clone: No antigen is known for it.

The TCR sequence derives from an adult with an advanced solid tumor such as melanoma, head and neck, liver or kidney cancer. This sample comprised CD4+ or CD8+ T cells sorted from blood, obtained in a trial of the OX40 agonist ivuxolimab. The chain links TRBV27 to TRBJ2-2, with D unresolved. CDR3 bases: TGTGCCAGCAGTTTAAGAGCCGGGGAGCTGTTTTTT. This gives the protein CASSLRAGELFF.